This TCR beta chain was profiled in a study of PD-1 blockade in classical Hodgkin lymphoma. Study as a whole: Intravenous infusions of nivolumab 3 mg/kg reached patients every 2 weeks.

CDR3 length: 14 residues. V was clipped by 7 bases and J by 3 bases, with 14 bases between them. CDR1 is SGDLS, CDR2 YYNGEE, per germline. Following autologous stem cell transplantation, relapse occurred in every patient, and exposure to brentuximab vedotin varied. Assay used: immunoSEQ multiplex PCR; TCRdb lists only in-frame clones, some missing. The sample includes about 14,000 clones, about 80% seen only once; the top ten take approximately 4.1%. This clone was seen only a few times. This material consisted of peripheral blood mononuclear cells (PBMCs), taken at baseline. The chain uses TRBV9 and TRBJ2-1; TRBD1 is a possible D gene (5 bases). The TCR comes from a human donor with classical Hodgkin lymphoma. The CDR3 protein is CASSNWGGYNEQFF. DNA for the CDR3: TGTGCCAGCTCCAACTGGGGCGGCTACAATGAGCAGTTCTTC.